The 5 T cell receptor beta chains presented below share a single source sample, sequenced in a study of control samples from healthy donors and cancer patients. Data came from immunoSEQ multiplex PCR; TCRdb stores just in-frame clones and leaves some out. Of 80,000 to 85,000 clones in the sample, about 88% are singletons; the top ten hold around 6%. The sequenced material came from blood. These receptors came from a woman aged 50 to 60 in good health.

The V call is TRBV18, the J call TRBJ2-1; TRBD2 matches at 12 bases. The junction had 6 bases not matched to a gene; V was cut back by 2 bases and J by 4 bases. Germline V gene lookup returns CDR1 KGHSH and CDR2 LQKENI. The CDR3 totals 17 residues. In DNA, the CDR3 is TGTGCCAGCTCACCATTCACTAGCGGGGGGACTTACAATGAGCAGTTCTTC. Protein: CASSPFTSGGTYNEQFF.

This chain links TRBV4-1 with TRBJ1-1; D unclear. V was trimmed by 2 bases and J by 0 bases, leaving 7 bases between them. The germline CDR1 and CDR2 sequences are MGHRA and YSYEKL. There are 14 residues in the CDR3. The CDR3 DNA sequence: TGCGCCAGCAGCCAAACAGCTATGAACACTGAAGCTTTCTTT. Protein product: CASSQTAMNTEAFF.

The V gene is TRBV5-6, the J gene TRBJ1-4; D is perhaps TRBD1 (6 bases). This CDR3 has 17 amino acids. The germline gives CDR1 SGHDT, CDR2 YYEEEE. The V end was cut by 3 bases, the J end by 4 bases, with 19 bases between. CDR3 residues: CASSYFSTGHYNEKLFF. For the CDR3, the DNA is TGTGCCAGCAGCTATTTTAGTACGGGACACTATAATGAAAAACTGTTTTTT. Drawing the rest from reference TRBV5-6 and TRBJ1-4, the complete variable domain is DAGVTQSPTHLIKTRGQQVTLRCSPKSGHDTVSWYQQALGQGPQFIFQYYEEEERQRGNFPDRFSGHQFPNYSSELNVNALLLGDSALYLCASSYFSTGHYNEKLFFGSGTQLSVL.

This clone showed up just once. The chain links TRBV3-1 (or the pseudogene TRBV3-2) to TRBJ2-7; D is uncertain. V lost 4 bases and J 2 bases, leaving 12 bases between the germline ends. There are 14 residues in the CDR3. Germline assignment: CDR1 LGHDT and CDR2 YNNKEL (reference sequence). CDR3 coding DNA: TGTGCCAGCAGCCCACTCAGGCGGACCTACGAGCAGTACTTC. Protein product: CASSPLRRTYEQYF.

V usage is TRBV5-8 and J usage is TRBJ1-2, with D perhaps TRBD1 (6 bases). The length of the CDR3 is 13 residues. Germline V gives CDR1 SGHTS, CDR2 YDEGEE. V lost 0 bases and J lost 5, with 8 bases in between. The CDR3, as DNA: TGTGCCAGCAGCTTGGCAGGGGTTTATGGCTACACCTTC. Residues: CASSLAGVYGYTF.